One sample yielded the 20 T cell receptor beta chains listed below, sequenced in a study of T cell responses to AZD1222 COVID-19 vaccine. Assay used: immunoSEQ multiplex PCR; TCRdb lists only in-frame clones, some missing. The sample includes about 200,000 clones, approximately 93% seen only once; the top ten take less than 1.2%. Sequenced here: peripheral blood, sampled 28 days after the second AZD1222 dose. These receptors were collected from an adult who received the AZD1222 COVID-19 vaccine.

V and J are TRBV20-1 and TRBJ1-1; D remains ambiguous. Looked up from germline, CDR1 is DFQATT and CDR2 is SNEGSKA (reference sequence). V was pared by 7 bases and J by 0 bases, with 6 bases between. CDR3 size: 11 residues. The CDR3 protein is CSGQLNTEAFF. The CDR3 bases are TGCAGTGGACAATTGAACACTGAAGCTTTCTTT.

This chain joins TRBV6-2 or TRBV6-3 and TRBJ1-6; maybe TRBD1 (6 bases). Germline V gene data show CDR1 as MNHEY and CDR2 as SVGEGT. This CDR3 is built from 16 residues. Trimming stripped 6 bases from V and 10 bases from J, with 22 bases between. CDR3 sequence: CASSQQYSTGSSPLHF. CDR3 coding DNA: TGTGCCAGCAGCCAACAATATTCAACAGGGAGCTCACCCCTCCACTTT.

This rearrangement joins TRBV30 to TRBJ2-5, with a weak D call TRBD2 (7 bases). The CDR3 has 15 amino acids. Germline V gene lookup returns CDR1 GTSNPN and CDR2 SVGIG (reference sequence). The V and J ends lost 2 bases and 5 bases respectively, with 18 bases between them. This chain's CDR3 is CAWSLRGAGEETQYF. The CDR3 bases are TGTGCCTGGAGTCTCCGGGGGGCTGGGGAGGAGACCCAGTACTTC.

The chain uses TRBV18 and TRBJ1-3; D gene ambiguous. Trimming shortened V by 2 bases and J by 3 bases, and 11 bases separated the two germline ends. There are 15 residues in the CDR3. CDR1 and CDR2 (germline): KGHSH, LQKENI. The CDR3 bases are TGTGCCAGCTCACCATCTGGTGACAATGGAAACACCATATATTTT. It is translated as CASSPSGDNGNTIYF.

This rearrangement joins TRBV7-8 to TRBJ1-1, with D perhaps matching TRBD1 (5 bases). V lost 1 base and J lost 4, with 10 bases in between. The length of the CDR3 is 14 residues. Germline V gene data show CDR1 as SGHVS and CDR2 as FQNEAQ. The CDR3 sequence is CASSLVSGGTEAFF. As DNA, the CDR3 is TGTGCCAGCAGCTTAGTGAGTGGGGGCACTGAAGCTTTCTTT.

V and J are TRBV19 and TRBJ2-1, with D possibly TRBD1 on 5 matching bases. V was trimmed by 6 bases and J by 3 bases, leaving 9 bases between them. Germline loops: CDR1 LNHDA, CDR2 SQIVND (reference sequence). The CDR3 runs to 13 residues. The CDR3 region is CASRDNDYNEQFF. The CDR3 DNA sequence: TGTGCCAGTAGGGACAACGACTACAATGAGCAGTTCTTC.

The CDR3 is CASSQDRPNTGELFF. CDR3 coding DNA: TGCGCCAGCAGCCAAGACAGACCGAACACCGGGGAGCTGTTTTTT. The chain employs TRBV5-1 and TRBJ2-2; TRBD1 is a possible D gene (5 bases). V shed 4 bases and J shed 0 bases, with 10 bases lying between them. CDR1 SGHRS and CDR2 YFSETQ come from the germline V gene. The length of the CDR3 is 15 residues.

J is TRBJ1-4 and V is TRBV28; D call uncertain. The CDR3 has 12 residues. Trimming removed 6 bases from V and 6 bases from J, with 8 bases in between. Germline lookup yields CDR1 MDHEN and CDR2 SYDVKM. CDR3 sequence reads: CASSTAYEKLFF. The CDR3 region has the DNA TGTGCCAGCAGCACTGCTTATGAAAAACTGTTTTTT.

This chain links TRBV5-8 with TRBJ2-1; D unresolved. The ends were cut back, 0 bases at V and 2 bases at J, with 6 bases in the middle. CDR1 is SGHTS and CDR2 is YDEGEE in the germline V gene. The CDR3 sequence is 14 residues long. The CDR3 region has the DNA TGTGCCAGCAGCTTGGCCAGCCCCTACAATGAGCAGTTCTTC. It specifies CASSLASPYNEQFF.

The chain uses TRBV5-1 and TRBJ1-3, with D possibly TRBD1 on 5 matching bases. Trimming left V 0 bases short and J 4 bases short, with 11 bases between. The CDR3 runs to 15 residues. Germline CDR1 and CDR2: SGHRS and YFSETQ. CDR3: CASSLEGYGGNTIYF. The CDR3 DNA reads as TGCGCCAGCAGCTTGGAGGGGTATGGAGGAAACACCATATATTTT.

This sequence joins TRBV6-5 and TRBJ2-7; the match to TRBD1 covers 7 bases. Germline V gives CDR1 MNHEY, CDR2 SVGAGI. The CDR3 has 14 residues. V lost 6 bases and J lost 4; bases outside the gene matches: 9. CDR3 bases: TGTGCCAGCAGCCCCCGACAGGGCGCGTACGAGCAGTACTTC. Translating it yields CASSPRQGAYEQYF.

This clone was seen just once. The J gene is TRBJ2-5, the V gene TRBV2; a possible D gene is TRBD1 (6 bases). CDR1 SNHLY and CDR2 FYNNEI come from the germline V gene. Trimming removed 4 bases at V and 5 bases at J, with 17 bases between. The CDR3 runs to 15 residues. CDR3 sequence (DNA): TGTGCCAGCAGTGGGGTGGCAGGGGCAATGGAGACCCAGTACTTC. Amino acid sequence: CASSGVAGAMETQYF. Variable domain in full (rest from reference TRBV2 and TRBJ2-5): EPEVTQTPSHQVTQMGQEVILRCVPISNHLYFYWYRQILGQKVEFLVSFYNNEISEKSEIFDDQFSVERPDGSNFTLKIRSTKLEDSAMYFCASSGVAGAMETQYFGPGTRLLVL.

Here the CDR3 DNA reads TGTGCCAGCAGTTACTCGGGCAGGGAGCACAACAATGAGCAGTTCTTC. Amino acids: CASSYSGREHNNEQFF. The chain uses TRBV6-6 and TRBJ2-1; D is perhaps TRBD1 or TRBD2 (5 bases each). V was cut by 0 bases and J by 5 bases, with 14 bases left in between. The CDR3 loop spans 16 amino acids. From germline, CDR1 is MNHNY and CDR2 SVGAGI (reference sequence).

The J gene is TRBJ1-6, the V gene TRBV21-1; the DNA was not compared with TRBD1, the D call given in the table. TRBV21-1 is noted as a pseudogene. This CDR3 region has 17 residues. The chain's CDR3 is CASPNTGTSSYNSPLHF. The DNA of the CDR3 is TGTGCCAGCCCCAATACAGGGACCAGCTCCTATAATTCACCCCTCCACTTT.

The sample holds one count of this clone. The J gene is TRBJ1-5, the V gene TRBV9, with D hard to call. The germline V and J ends were trimmed by 1 base and 0 bases, with 8 bases remaining between them. Germline V gene sequence: CDR1 SGDLS, CDR2 YYNGEE. The CDR3 has 15 residues. The CDR3 protein is CASSVSGTSNQPQHF. Here the CDR3 DNA reads TGTGCCAGCAGCGTATCTGGAACTAGCAATCAGCCCCAGCATTTT.

This chain joins TRBV6-2 or TRBV6-3 and TRBJ1-5, with D uncertain. This CDR3 contains 15 residues. Looked up from germline, CDR1 is MNHEY and CDR2 is SVGEGT. V shed 2 bases and J shed 6 bases, with 14 bases lying between them. The CDR3 DNA is TGTGCCAGCAGTTACGTTGCCGGCCCGGCTCAGCCCCAGCATTTT. Its protein product is CASSYVAGPAQPQHF.

The chain uses TRBV2 and TRBJ1-5, with a weak D call TRBD1 (5 bases). Per germline, CDR1 SNHLY and CDR2 FYNNEI. The V end was cut by 3 bases, the J end by 7 bases, with 7 bases between. The length of the CDR3 is 12 residues. For the CDR3, the DNA is TGTGCCAGCAGTGAGGGGGGGCAGCCCCAGCATTTT. Its protein is CASSEGGQPQHF.

This chain joins TRBV3-1 (or the pseudogene TRBV3-2) and TRBJ2-5; 14 nucleotides agree with TRBD2. This CDR3 is built from 20 residues. Germline trimming cut 0 bases from V and 6 bases from J; bases unmatched to any gene: 15. The V gene's germline CDR1 is LGHDT and CDR2 YNNKEL (reference sequence). The CDR3 reads CASSQDRTSGGSDTRKTQYF. In DNA form, the CDR3 reads TGTGCCAGCAGCCAAGACCGGACTAGCGGGGGGTCAGACACGCGGAAGACCCAGTACTTC.

The chain carries TRBV19 and TRBJ2-3, with TRBD1 identical over 9 bases. The ends lost 6 bases at V and 2 bases at J; junction bases unmatched: 6. This CDR3 comprises 15 residues. The germline V gene has CDR1 LNHDA and CDR2 SQIVND (reference sequence). CDR3: CASSTGGAITDTQYF. CDR3 nucleotide sequence: TGTGCCAGTAGCACAGGGGGCGCAATCACAGATACGCAGTATTTT.

This clone showed up just a few times. This rearrangement joins TRBV28 to TRBJ1-2; a possible D gene is TRBD1 (5 bases). CDR1 and CDR2 from the germline V gene are MDHEN and SYDVKM. Trimming shortened V by 8 bases and J by 2 bases, and 9 bases separated the two germline ends. The CDR3 has 12 residues. The DNA for the CDR3 is TGTGCCAGCGGGGCAGCCAACTATGGCTACACCTTC. This translates into CASGAANYGYTF.